Listed below are T cell receptor beta chains from one sample, sequenced in a study of T cell repertoires in cytomegalovirus infection. TCRdb redid the calling of the reads with MiXCR, one entry per CDR3 protein. The sample carries around 500,000 distinct CDR3 sequences, roughly 43% recorded once. These receptors lack a known antigen. The starting material was cultured PBMCs, obtained from culture after CMV antigen stimulation. Receptor source: a human donor in good health (CMV status not recorded). Some clones in this sample may be carry-over from other donors' samples. Each CDR3 is given with its conserved first and last residue. The D gene is left open where the match is weak. Expanded clones get a size class; other rows say once, few or many, or leave the size out.

abundance: many; j_gene: TRBJ2-3; d_gene: TRBD2; v_gene: TRBV7-2; CDR3nt: TGTGCCAGCAGCCCAACCTTTTTCCGGGGGGGCTTCACAGATACGCAGTATTTT; CDR3aa: CASSPTFFRGGFTDTQYF
abundance: few; j_gene: TRBJ1-2; d_gene: -; v_gene: TRBV28; CDR3nt: TGTGCCAGCAGTTTCCCCAAGAGGGGCCGGTATGGCTACACCTTC; CDR3aa: CASSFPKRGRYGYTF
abundance: once; j_gene: TRBJ1-4; d_gene: TRBD1; v_gene: TRBV18; CDR3nt: TGTGCCAGCTCAACACAGGGGGCGGTCGAAAAACTGTTTTTT; CDR3aa: CASSTQGAVEKLFF
abundance: -; j_gene: TRBJ2-1; d_gene: -; v_gene: TRBV7-2; CDR3nt: TGTGCCAGCAGCCGCCCGAGCGGCTACAATGAGCAGTTCTTC; CDR3aa: CASSRPSGYNEQFF
abundance: few; j_gene: TRBJ1-1; d_gene: -; v_gene: TRBV7-2; CDR3nt: TGTGCCAGCAGCCAATACACTGAAGCTTTCTTT; CDR3aa: CASSQYTEAFF
abundance: -; j_gene: TRBJ2-7; d_gene: -; v_gene: TRBV4-3; CDR3nt: TGCGCCAGCAGCCAAGATCCGAGAGGTCCCTACGAGCAGTACTTC; CDR3aa: CASSQDPRGPYEQYF
abundance: -; j_gene: TRBJ2-3; d_gene: -; v_gene: TRBV7-2; CDR3nt: TGTGCCAGCAGCTTAGGTAGCGTCCTCACAGATACGCAGTATTTT; CDR3aa: CASSLGSVLTDTQYF
abundance: -; j_gene: TRBJ1-1; d_gene: -; v_gene: TRBV2; CDR3nt: TGTGCCAGCAGTGAAGGTGATCCTCGGAACACTGAAGCTTTCTTT; CDR3aa: CASSEGDPRNTEAFF
abundance: -; j_gene: TRBJ1-3; d_gene: -; v_gene: TRBV7-6; CDR3nt: TGTGCCAGCAGCTTAAACGCGGAAGACACCATATATTTT; CDR3aa: CASSLNAEDTIYF
abundance: -; j_gene: TRBJ1-6; d_gene: TRBD1; v_gene: TRBV12-3/TRBV12-4; CDR3nt: TGTGCCAGCAGTCCAACGACAGGGAGGAATTCACCCCTCCACTTT; CDR3aa: CASSPTTGRNSPLHF
abundance: -; j_gene: TRBJ2-7; d_gene: TRBD2; v_gene: TRBV6-2/TRBV6-3; CDR3nt: TGTGCCAGCACACCCCCAGCGGGACTCGCCTACGAGCAGTACTTC; CDR3aa: CASTPPAGLAYEQYF
abundance: -; j_gene: TRBJ2-3; d_gene: -; v_gene: TRBV3-1; CDR3nt: TGTGCCAGCAGCCAAGTGGGGGGGCCCACAGATACGCAGTATTTT; CDR3aa: CASSQVGGPTDTQYF
abundance: few; j_gene: TRBJ2-1; d_gene: -; v_gene: TRBV7-8; CDR3nt: TGTGCCAGCAGCTTAGCATCCGGTGATAGGGAGGTTGAGCAGTTCTTC; CDR3aa: CASSLASGDREVEQFF
abundance: few; j_gene: TRBJ2-1; d_gene: TRBD1; v_gene: TRBV7-2; CDR3nt: TGTGCCAGCAGCAGTCTAGGGACAGTACATTACAATGAGCAGTTCTTC; CDR3aa: CASSSLGTVHYNEQFF
abundance: -; j_gene: TRBJ1-1; d_gene: -; v_gene: TRBV12-3/TRBV12-4; CDR3nt: TGTGCCAGCAGTTATTGGACAGAAGGAGGAGCTTTCTTT; CDR3aa: CASSYWTEGGAFF
abundance: -; j_gene: TRBJ2-1; d_gene: TRBD1; v_gene: TRBV5-1; CDR3nt: TGCGCCAGCAGCCGGCGGGACAGGGATCATAATGAGCAGTTCTTC; CDR3aa: CASSRRDRDHNEQFF
abundance: -; j_gene: TRBJ1-4; d_gene: TRBD1; v_gene: TRBV6-5; CDR3nt: TGTGCCAGCAGTTCGGTCAGGGGGGAAAATGAAAAACTGTTTTTT; CDR3aa: CASSSVRGENEKLFF
abundance: -; j_gene: TRBJ1-1; d_gene: -; v_gene: TRBV7-2; CDR3nt: TGTGCCAGCAGCGGCAGGGTCGGGACTGAAGCTTTCTTT; CDR3aa: CASSGRVGTEAFF
abundance: -; j_gene: TRBJ2-2; d_gene: -; v_gene: TRBV20-1; CDR3nt: TGCAGTGCCCTGAGCCACCCGAACGGGGAGCTGTTTTTT; CDR3aa: CSALSHPNGELFF
abundance: few; j_gene: TRBJ2-3; d_gene: TRBD2; v_gene: TRBV6-6; CDR3nt: TGTGCCAGCAGTTACAGTCTGCGGGGGATTAGCACAGATACGCAGTATTTT; CDR3aa: CASSYSLRGISTDTQYF
abundance: -; j_gene: TRBJ2-7; d_gene: TRBD1; v_gene: TRBV7-3; CDR3nt: TGTGCCAGCAGCCCGAGACAGGGGTTCGACGAGCAGTACTTC; CDR3aa: CASSPRQGFDEQYF
abundance: -; j_gene: TRBJ2-7; d_gene: TRBD2; v_gene: TRBV5-4; CDR3nt: TGTGCCAGCAGCTACGGACCCGGGACTAGCGGGAGACGGCAGTACTTC; CDR3aa: CASSYGPGTSGRRQYF
abundance: few; j_gene: TRBJ2-7; d_gene: -; v_gene: TRBV27; CDR3nt: TGTGCCAGCAGCCCAGCTGGGATTCGAGGGGAGCAGTACTTC; CDR3aa: CASSPAGIRGEQYF
abundance: -; j_gene: TRBJ1-4; d_gene: TRBD1; v_gene: TRBV7-6; CDR3nt: TGTGCCAGCAGCGCCTTCGCCGGGACAGGGTCTGCAACTAATGAAAAACTGTTTTTT; CDR3aa: CASSAFAGTGSATNEKLFF
abundance: -; j_gene: TRBJ2-7; d_gene: -; v_gene: TRBV6-2/TRBV6-3; CDR3nt: TGTGCCAGCAGCAACGGGGAAGCCTACGAGCAGTACTTC; CDR3aa: CASSNGEAYEQYF
abundance: many; j_gene: TRBJ1-3; d_gene: TRBD1; v_gene: TRBV7-8; CDR3nt: TGTGCCAGCAGCTTAGCGCTCCGGGACAGGGCGGGTGGAAACACCATATATTTT; CDR3aa: CASSLALRDRAGGNTIYF
abundance: few; j_gene: TRBJ2-5; d_gene: -; v_gene: TRBV4-1; CDR3nt: TGCGCCAGCAGCCGCATGTTTGCGGAGACCCAGTACTTC; CDR3aa: CASSRMFAETQYF
abundance: once; j_gene: TRBJ2-1; d_gene: -; v_gene: TRBV6-5; CDR3nt: TGTGCCAGCAGCCGGGCGGGACACCTCTACAATGAGCAGTTCTTC; CDR3aa: CASSRAGHLYNEQFF
abundance: -; j_gene: TRBJ2-3; d_gene: -; v_gene: TRBV12-3/TRBV12-4; CDR3nt: TGTGCCAGCAGCCAAGACCGGGACGGAGATACGCAGTATTTT; CDR3aa: CASSQDRDGDTQYF
abundance: -; j_gene: TRBJ2-5; d_gene: TRBD1; v_gene: TRBV7-8; CDR3nt: TGTGCCAGCAGTTCAGACAGGGGGTGGCGGGAGACCCAGTACTTC; CDR3aa: CASSSDRGWRETQYF
abundance: -; j_gene: TRBJ2-1; d_gene: TRBD2; v_gene: TRBV4-3; CDR3nt: TGCGCCAGCAGCCAAGGCGTCTTTAGCGGGGATACTTACAATGAGCAGTTCTTC; CDR3aa: CASSQGVFSGDTYNEQFF
abundance: -; j_gene: TRBJ2-3; d_gene: -; v_gene: TRBV5-6; CDR3nt: TGTGCCAGCAGCAAGGAGTACGCAGATACGCAGTATTTT; CDR3aa: CASSKEYADTQYF
abundance: few; j_gene: TRBJ2-1; d_gene: -; v_gene: TRBV7-6; CDR3nt: TGTGCCAGCAGCCCCGGGGGGCAGGGGTATGAGCAGTTCTTC; CDR3aa: CASSPGGQGYEQFF
abundance: -; j_gene: TRBJ2-1; d_gene: -; v_gene: TRBV19; CDR3nt: TGTGCCAGTAGTAGATACGGCAGTGAGCAGTTCTTC; CDR3aa: CASSRYGSEQFF
abundance: few; j_gene: TRBJ1-3; d_gene: -; v_gene: TRBV12-3/TRBV12-4; CDR3nt: TGTGCCAGCAGTTTGGGCCTGACTCTAGGAAACACCATATATTTT; CDR3aa: CASSLGLTLGNTIYF
abundance: -; j_gene: TRBJ2-7; d_gene: -; v_gene: TRBV12-3/TRBV12-4; CDR3nt: TGTGCCAGCAGTTACAGGGGAGGCCCCTACGAGCAGTACTTC; CDR3aa: CASSYRGGPYEQYF
abundance: -; j_gene: TRBJ2-1; d_gene: -; v_gene: TRBV12-3/TRBV12-4; CDR3nt: TGTGCCAGCAGTTGGGGGACAATAACCTACAATGAGCAGTTCTTC; CDR3aa: CASSWGTITYNEQFF
abundance: few; j_gene: TRBJ2-4; d_gene: -; v_gene: TRBV6-1; CDR3nt: TGTGCCAGCAGTGTAGCGACCAAAAACATTCAGTACTTC; CDR3aa: CASSVATKNIQYF
abundance: -; j_gene: TRBJ2-1; d_gene: -; v_gene: TRBV7-2; CDR3nt: TGTGCCAGCAGCTTTAACTACAATGAGCAGTTCTTC; CDR3aa: CASSFNYNEQFF